A selection of T cell receptor beta chains follows, all from one sample in a study of blood T cell repertoires in COVID-19. The data were produced by immunoSEQ multiplex PCR, yet TCRdb's version contains in-frame clones alone and is incomplete. This sample has tens of thousands of clones, with 80% to 90% found just once. Sample: peripheral blood. Source of these receptors: a woman at least 80 years old with acute or convalescent COVID-19. Both conserved end residues are part of each CDR3. The D gene is left open where the match is weak. Clone size is not always given. Where it is, it says once, few, many or a class for expanded clones.

>TRBD1|TRBJ2-7|.|TRBV5-1
CASSSYGQGQQYF
TGCGCCAGCAGCTCATATGGACAGGGCCAGCAGTACTTC
>TRBD1|TRBJ1-2|.|TRBV7-9
CASSPGTAPYYGYTF
TGTGCCAGCAGCCCTGGGACAGCTCCTTACTATGGCTACACCTTC
>.|TRBJ1-6|.|TRBV6-4
CASSASVGDSPLHF
TGTGCCAGCAGTGCCTCAGTCGGGGATTCACCCCTCCACTTT
>TRBD1|TRBJ1-1|.|TRBV2
CASRDRGRGTEAFF
TGTGCCAGCAGGGACAGGGGGCGGGGGACTGAAGCTTTCTTT
>.|TRBJ1-4|.|TRBV10-1
CASSAGAVTNEKLFF
TGCGCCAGCAGTGCAGGGGCCGTGACTAATGAAAAACTGTTTTTT
>.|TRBJ2-2|.|TRBV6-5
CASSFGRVLRGELFF
TGTGCCAGCAGTTTCGGCAGGGTTCTACGCGGGGAGCTGTTTTTT
>.|TRBJ1-1|.|TRBV27
CASSPPAGTEAFF
TGTGCCAGCAGTCCCCCGGCGGGAACTGAAGCTTTCTTT
>TRBD1|TRBJ2-5|.|TRBV5-6
CASRSDRGLETQYF
TGTGCCAGCAGGTCGGACAGGGGGCTAGAGACCCAGTACTTC
>.|TRBJ1-1|.|TRBV3-1/TRBV3-2
CASSLHQGEAFF
TGTGCCAGCAGCCTCCATCAGGGGGAAGCTTTCTTT
>.|TRBJ1-2|.|TRBV18
CASSRSQGGGYTF
TGTGCCAGCTCACGTTCACAGGGCGGAGGCTACACCTTC
>.|TRBJ1-4|.|TRBV24-1
CATSDWDIDEKLFF
TGTGCCACCAGTGACTGGGACATAGATGAAAAACTGTTTTTT
>.|TRBJ2-7|.|TRBV7-2
CATQGLVASYEQYF
TGTGCCACACAGGGTTTAGTTGCCTCCTACGAGCAGTACTTC
>.|TRBJ1-4|.|TRBV2
CASSVGEFGGRGEKLFF
TGTGCCAGCAGTGTAGGAGAATTCGGGGGGCGCGGGGAAAAACTGTTTTTT
>.|TRBJ2-2|once|TRBV11-2
CASSLDGGDTGELFF
TGTGCCAGCAGCTTAGATGGAGGGGACACCGGGGAGCTGTTTTTT
>.|TRBJ1-1|.|TRBV6-2/TRBV6-3
CASSYRGNTEAFF
TGTGCCAGCAGTTACCGGGGGAACACTGAAGCTTTCTTT
>TRBD1|TRBJ1-1|.|TRBV27
CATGQGKVAMNTEAFF
TGTGCCACCGGACAGGGAAAGGTTGCAATGAACACTGAAGCTTTCTTT
>TRBD2|TRBJ2-1|.|TRBV6-5
CASSPLLAGYNEQFF
TGTGCCAGCAGCCCCCTCCTAGCGGGGTACAATGAGCAGTTCTTC
>TRBD2|TRBJ2-3|.|TRBV6-5
CASSYLDGGANTQYF
TGTGCCAGCAGTTACTTAGACGGGGGGGCAAATACGCAGTATTTT
>TRBD2|TRBJ2-3|.|TRBV7-6
CASSLMTSGGLRPDTQYF
TGTGCCAGCAGCTTAATGACTAGCGGGGGCCTACGGCCAGATACGCAGTATTTT
>TRBD1|TRBJ1-2|few|TRBV25-1
CASRGTGNYGYTF
TGTGCCAGCAGAGGGACAGGGAACTATGGCTACACCTTC
>TRBD1|TRBJ1-1|few|TRBV13
CASRPGQMNTEAFF
TGTGCCAGTCGACCGGGACAGATGAACACTGAAGCTTTCTTT
>TRBD1|TRBJ1-2|.|TRBV24-1
CATSDLQGDYGYTF
TGTGCCACCAGTGATTTGCAGGGGGACTATGGCTACACCTTC
>TRBD2|TRBJ2-7|.|TRBV10-3
CAISELAGDVDEQYF
TGTGCCATCAGTGAACTAGCGGGGGATGTAGACGAGCAGTACTTC
>TRBD1|TRBJ2-2|.|TRBV24-1
CATSDPGQASPGELFF
TGTGCCACCAGTGACCCGGGACAGGCATCACCCGGGGAGCTGTTTTTT
>.|TRBJ2-5|.|TRBV7-9
CASSTWTVQETQYF
TGTGCCAGCAGCACTTGGACAGTCCAAGAGACCCAGTACTTC
>.|TRBJ2-7|.|TRBV6-5
CASSRNRATYEQYF
TGTGCCAGCAGCCGAAACAGGGCTACGTACGAGCAGTACTTC